Each of the 24 T cell receptor beta chains below was sequenced from the same sample in a study of CD8+CD57+ T cells in acquired aplastic anemia. The TCR beta profiling, which covered VDJ combination and CDR3 sequence, was carried out using genomic DNA as the template. From the reads, TCRdb called clonotypes with MiXCR, one entry per CDR3 protein. The sample includes 150,000 to 170,000 distinct CDR3 sequences, approximately 52% of them seen just once. In patients chosen for sequencing, flow cytometry had shown CD8+CD57+ cell expansion. Sequenced: sorted CD4+, CD8+, or CD8+CD57+ T cells (not recorded which) from PBMCs. The receptors come from a human donor with aplastic anemia.

The chain uses TRBV12-3 or TRBV12-4 and TRBJ2-7; TRBD1 or TRBD2 may be the D gene (6 bases each). The CDR3 is 13 residues long. Trimming pared 2 bases from V and 7 bases from J, leaving 12 bases between. For the CDR3, the DNA is TGTGCCAGCAGTTTAACTCGGAGGGGGGAGCAGTACTTC. This codes for CASSLTRRGEQYF.

This clonotype showed up just a few times. CDR3 sequence: CASSQTALGWDEQFF. In DNA form, the CDR3 reads TGTGCCAGCAGCCAGACGGCCCTCGGCTGGGATGAGCAGTTCTTC. The V and J genes are TRBV4-2 and TRBJ2-1, with D unclear. The CDR3 loop spans 15 amino acids. V lost 3 bases and J lost 8, with 17 bases in between. The germline CDR1 and CDR2 sequences are LGHNA and YNFKEQ.

The chain links TRBV29-1 to TRBJ2-7; 7 bases match TRBD1. The germline CDR1 and CDR2 sequences are SQVTM and ANQGSEA. Trimming removed 6 bases from V and 3 bases from J; junction bases left unmatched: 8. CDR3 length: 13 residues. Here the CDR3 DNA reads TGCAGCGTCACGACAGGGAGCCGCTACGAGCAGTACTTC. It specifies CSVTTGSRYEQYF.

The rearrangement joins TRBV7-8 to TRBJ1-1; weak D call: TRBD1 (5 bases). The CDR3 extends over 13 amino acids. The germline gives CDR1 SGHVS, CDR2 FQNEAQ. Trimming left V 6 bases short and J 4 bases short, with 12 bases between. The CDR3 DNA sequence: TGTGCCAGCAGTCCCCAGGGTGGCACTGAAGCTTTCTTT. Its protein product is CASSPQGGTEAFF. The variable domain in full, with the rest retrieved from reference TRBV7-8 and TRBJ1-1, is GAGVSQSPRYKVAKRGQDVALRCDPISGHVSLFWYQQALGQGPEFLTYFQNEAQLDKSGLPSDRFFAERPEGSVSTLKIQRTQQEDSAVYLCASSPQGGTEAFFGQGTRLTVV.

This clonotype was counted at least ten times. The chain employs TRBV7-9 and TRBJ2-2; 8 bases are a match to TRBD2. Trimming removed 6 bases from V and 10 bases from J; junction bases left unmatched: 10. The CDR3 runs to 14 residues. CDR1 is SEHNR, CDR2 FQNEAQ, per germline (reference sequence). In nucleotides, the CDR3 is TGTGCCAGCAGTTTTACCACTAGCGGCCTGGAGCTGTTTTTT. Amino acids: CASSFTTSGLELFF.

The chain recombines TRBV24-1 with TRBJ2-3; the D call may be TRBD1 or TRBD2 (5 bases each). V shed 9 bases and J shed 2 bases, with 11 bases lying between them. This CDR3 region has 13 residues. The V gene's germline CDR1 is KGHDR and CDR2 SFDVKD. The CDR3 nucleotides read TGTGCCACCGGGGACGGATTCACAGATACGCAGTATTTT. Its translation is CATGDGFTDTQYF.

This CDR3 reads CSARVGLAGTYEQFF. The CDR3 DNA sequence: TGCAGTGCTAGAGTAGGACTAGCGGGAACCTATGAGCAGTTCTTC. The chain combines TRBV20-1 with TRBJ2-1, with 12 bases that match TRBD2. J lost 8 bases, V lost 1 base, and 6 bases had no gene match. Germline values: CDR1 DFQATT, CDR2 SNEGSKA (reference sequence). The CDR3 contains 15 residues.

This chain connects TRBV28 to TRBJ1-1; D remains ambiguous. V lost 4 bases to trimming and J lost 7 bases, with 13 bases between them. Germline V lookup: CDR1 MDHEN, CDR2 SYDVKM. The CDR3 is made up of 13 amino acids. CDR3 amino acids: CASSWRAGYEAFF. CDR3 DNA sequence: TGTGCCAGCAGTTGGCGGGCGGGATATGAAGCTTTCTTT.

The chain has TRBV2 and TRBJ1-5; D unresolved. V lost 6 bases and J 5 bases, leaving 8 bases between the germline ends. Germline V gene data show CDR1 as SNHLY and CDR2 as FYNNEI. The CDR3 is 12 amino acids. The CDR3 loop reads CASSFDYQPQHF. The CDR3 DNA reads as TGTGCCAGCAGCTTCGACTATCAGCCCCAGCATTTT.

The chain employs TRBV10-1 and TRBJ2-7; 8 nucleotides align to TRBD1. Germline V gene sequence: CDR1 WNHNN, CDR2 SYGVQD (reference sequence). V was pared by 2 bases and J by 3 bases, with 6 bases of the junction left unmatched. The CDR3 runs to 15 residues. In DNA, the CDR3 is TGCGCCAGCAGTGAGGCCGGGACAGGTCTCTACGAGCAGTACTTC. The encoded protein is CASSEAGTGLYEQYF.

The V gene is TRBV2, the J gene TRBJ1-6; D is uncertain. The V gene's germline CDR1 is SNHLY and CDR2 FYNNEI. This CDR3 spans 13 amino acids. Trimming stripped 8 bases from V and 7 bases from J, with 12 bases between. This CDR3 reads CASVYGANSPLHF. CDR3 nucleotide sequence: TGTGCCAGCGTCTATGGTGCGAATTCACCCCTCCACTTT.

As regards this clonotype: One end of the junction is discordant with germline, which a read error may explain. The chain carries TRBV7-9 and TRBJ2-5, with TRBD2 identical over 8 bases. CDR3 length equals 15 residues. Germline V gene sequence: CDR1 SEHNR, CDR2 FQNEAQ (reference sequence). The CDR3 DNA reads TGTGTCAGCAGCTCTTCCGGGACTAGTCGAGAGACCCAGTACTTC. Translated, it gives CVSSSSGTSRETQYF. The complete variable domain, with remaining parts taken from reference TRBV7-9 and TRBJ2-5, reads DTGVSQNPRHKITKRGQNVTFRCDPISEHNRLYWYRQTLGQGPEFLTYFQNEAQLEKSRLLSDRFSAERPKGSFSTLEIQRTEQGDSAMYLCVSSSSGTSRETQYFGPGTRLLVL.

This clonotype has just a few counts. V and J are TRBV24-1 and TRBJ1-5; D is undetermined. The ends were cut back, 4 bases at V and 2 bases at J, with 2 bases in the middle. The germline V gene encodes CDR1 KGHDR and CDR2 SFDVKD. The CDR3 has 12 residues. CDR3 DNA: TGTGCCACCAGTGAGGGCAATCAGCCCCAGCATTTT. It is translated as CATSEGNQPQHF.

V and J are TRBV9 and TRBJ2-7, with D perhaps matching TRBD2 (7 bases). Germline V gives CDR1 SGDLS, CDR2 YYNGEE. Trimming took off 4 bases at V and 6 bases at J, with 17 bases between the two ends. The CDR3 totals 14 residues. The CDR3 DNA sequence: TGTGCCAGCAGCCCAACAGGGAGGGTTGGCGAGCAGTACTTC. It is translated as CASSPTGRVGEQYF. Filled out from reference TRBV9 and TRBJ2-7, the complete variable domain reads DSGVTQTPKHLITATGQRVTLRCSPRSGDLSVYWYQQSLDQGLQFLIQYYNGEERAKGNILERFSAQQFPDLHSELNLSSLELGDSALYFCASSPTGRVGEQYFGPGTRLTVT.

V gene TRBV7-8 combines with J gene TRBJ2-2; D possibly matches TRBD1 or TRBD2 (5 bases each). Trimming left V 5 bases short and J 6 bases short, with 10 bases between. The CDR3 is made up of 13 amino acids. The V gene's germline CDR1 is SGHVS and CDR2 FQNEAQ. The CDR3 DNA is TGTGCCAGCAGCGGGGGTGCCGCCGGGGAGCTGTTTTTT. It yields the protein CASSGGAAGELFF.

This clonotype was recorded many times. CDR3 loop: CASSLRSSSAWSGYTF. The CDR3 region has the DNA TGTGCCAGCAGCTTACGTTCCTCGTCGGCCTGGAGCGGCTACACCTTC. The V and J genes are TRBV13 and TRBJ1-2; D remains ambiguous. This CDR3 has 16 residues. Per the germline V gene, CDR1 is PRHDT and CDR2 is FYEKMQ (reference sequence). Trimming left V 2 bases short and J 8 bases short, with 21 bases between.

The chain links TRBV25-1 to TRBJ2-7, with D unclear. V was clipped by 6 bases and J by 2 bases, with 17 bases between them. The CDR3 runs 15 residues. From germline, CDR1 is MGHDK and CDR2 SYGVNS. The CDR3 DNA follows: TGTGCCAGCAGCGTTGAAGTCCAGGTCCCCTACGAGCAGTACTTC. Translating gives CASSVEVQVPYEQYF.

The table lists this clonotype with a count of one. The genes are TRBV11-1 and TRBJ2-2; weak D call: TRBD2 (5 bases). The germline V and J ends were trimmed by 5 bases and 4 bases, with 17 bases remaining between them. This CDR3 is built from 16 residues. Germline V gene lookup returns CDR1 SGHAT and CDR2 FQDESV (reference sequence). CDR3 in amino acids: CASSPPGWRITGELFF. The CDR3 DNA sequence: TGTGCCAGCAGCCCCCCGGGGTGGAGGATCACCGGGGAGCTGTTTTTT.

This clonotype has only one observation. The gene calls are TRBV11-2 and TRBJ1-6; D is possibly TRBD1 (5 bases). The CDR3 is made up of 14 amino acids. The V gene lost 7 bases and the J gene lost 10 bases, with 17 bases spanning the gap. Germline loops: CDR1 SGHAT, CDR2 FQNNGV. CDR3 in amino acids: CASNSDSLNSPLHF. CDR3 sequence (DNA): TGTGCCAGCAACTCCGACAGCCTTAACTCACCCCTCCACTTT. Together with reference TRBV11-2 and TRBJ1-6, the CDR3 gives the full variable domain: EAGVAQSPRYKIIEKRQSVAFWCNPISGHATLYWYQQILGQGPKLLIQFQNNGVVDDSQLPKDRFSAERLKGVDSTLKIQPAKLEDSAVYLCASNSDSLNSPLHFGNGTRLTVT.

The chain carries TRBV20-1 and TRBJ2-7; maybe TRBD2 (5 bases). Trimming pared 3 bases from V and 5 bases from J, leaving 14 bases between. CDR3 length equals 13 residues. CDR1 and CDR2 from the germline V gene are DFQATT and SNEGSKA (reference sequence). The chain's CDR3 is CSASKGLADEQYF. DNA of the CDR3: TGCAGTGCTAGTAAAGGACTTGCGGACGAGCAGTACTTC.

In DNA form, the CDR3 reads TGTGCCAGCAGGGGGCTCAGTGAGCAGTTCTTC. This codes for CASRGLSEQFF. The chain is built from TRBV6-4 and TRBJ2-1, with TRBD1 as a possible D gene (5 bases). CDR1 is MRHNA, CDR2 SNTAGT, per germline. The CDR3 totals 11 residues. Trimming took off 6 bases at V and 9 bases at J, with 9 bases between the two ends.

The gene calls are TRBV11-2 and TRBJ2-7; D ambiguous. Germline values: CDR1 SGHAT, CDR2 FQNNGV. The CDR3 length is 15 residues. The V gene lost 0 bases and the J gene lost 2 bases, with 11 bases spanning the gap. DNA of the CDR3: TGTGCCAGCAGCTTAGATCGGCAGCTAGCCTACGAGCAGTACTTC. Its protein product is CASSLDRQLAYEQYF. Combining the CDR3 with reference TRBV11-2 and TRBJ2-7 gives the whole variable domain EAGVAQSPRYKIIEKRQSVAFWCNPISGHATLYWYQQILGQGPKLLIQFQNNGVVDDSQLPKDRFSAERLKGVDSTLKIQPAKLEDSAVYLCASSLDRQLAYEQYFGPGTRLTVT.

The chain combines TRBV11-1 with TRBJ1-1; TRBD1 might be the D (6 bases). V gave up 5 bases and J gave up 4 bases, with 20 bases separating them. Germline lookup yields CDR1 SGHAT and CDR2 FQDESV (reference sequence). The CDR3 is 16 residues long. For the CDR3, the DNA is TGTGCCAGCAGCCCGACAGTGGGGTTGGGGGCCACTGAAGCTTTCTTT. Translating gives CASSPTVGLGATEAFF.

The gene calls are TRBV20-1 and TRBJ1-2; D perhaps matches TRBD1 (5 bases). The CDR3 runs to 14 residues. Germline CDR1 DFQATT, CDR2 SNEGSKA (reference sequence). With 1 base removed from V and 2 bases from J, the gap between germline ends came to 11 bases. CDR3 sequence reads: CSARAPTVNYGYTF. Here the CDR3 DNA reads TGCAGTGCTAGAGCACCGACAGTGAACTATGGCTACACCTTC.